These T cell receptor beta chains were read from a single sample in a study of CD8 T cells in Susac syndrome. One entry per CDR3 protein results from TCRdb running MiXCR on the immunoSEQ multiplex PCR reads. The table has 45,000 to 55,000 distinct CDR3 sequences, 90% to 95% seen once. The material sequenced was CD8+ T cells from PBMCs. The receptors stem from a human donor in good health. Each CDR3 is given with its conserved first and last residue. The D gene is left open where the match is weak. The listing skips clone size in some rows; elsewhere it reads once, few, many or a size class.

v_call	clone_size	j_call	d_call	cdr3_nt	cdr3_aa
TRBV13	-	TRBJ2-7	-	TGTGCCAGCAGCGACATGGCGCGCGAGCAGTACTTC	CASSDMAREQYF
TRBV19	-	TRBJ1-1	-	TGTGCCAGTAGTCCCGGGACACCGAACACTGAAGCTTTCTTT	CASSPGTPNTEAFF
TRBV29-1	-	TRBJ2-7	-	TGCAGCGTTGGCCAAACTAGTTTCAAGCAGTACTTC	CSVGQTSFKQYF
TRBV7-9	-	TRBJ2-7	-	TGTGCCAGCAGCTCCAAGATCTACGAGCAGTACTTC	CASSSKIYEQYF
TRBV27	-	TRBJ2-7	TRBD1	TGTGCCAGCAGCCTTTGGACAGGCGGCGACGAGCAGTACTTC	CASSLWTGGDEQYF
TRBV29-1	once	TRBJ2-1	-	TGCAGCGTGTTCAGGGAGGTTGGGCAGTTCTTC	CSVFREVGQFF
TRBV4-2	-	TRBJ2-7	-	TGTGCCAGCAGCCATCTTATGAAGCAGTACTTC	CASSHLMKQYF
TRBV28	-	TRBJ2-2	-	TGTGCCACCAGGGTGGGCAGGGCCTACACCGGGGAGCTGTTTTTT	CATRVGRAYTGELFF
TRBV23-1	-	TRBJ1-1	-	TGCGCCAGCAGTCAATCGGGGGGGCCCACTGAAGCTTTCTTT	CASSQSGGPTEAFF
TRBV20-1	-	TRBJ2-3	-	TGCAGTGTCGGCGGAACAGATACGCAGTATTTT	CSVGGTDTQYF
TRBV7-9	-	TRBJ2-5	TRBD1	TGTGCCAGCAGCTTAGCGCAAACAGGGGGCCCAGAGACCCAGTACTTC	CASSLAQTGGPETQYF
TRBV20-1	-	TRBJ2-1	TRBD2	TGCACCTGCTCTTATCCCCGGAGTAGCGGGAGGGTATTAAATGAGCAGTTCTTC	CTCSYPRSSGRVLNEQFF
TRBV4-2	-	TRBJ2-3	-	TGTGCCAGCAGCCAAGTGGCGGCGGTCAGCACAGATACGCAGTATTTT	CASSQVAAVSTDTQYF
TRBV4-2	-	TRBJ2-1	-	TGTGCCAGCAGCCAAGATATCGATGAGCAGTTCTTC	CASSQDIDEQFF
TRBV4-1	once	TRBJ2-1	-	TGCGCCAGCAGCCAATGGGAAGACAACGAGCAGTTCTTC	CASSQWEDNEQFF
TRBV5-1	-	TRBJ2-5	-	TGCGCCAGCAGCGAGCCCCGTCAAGGGCAAGAGACCCAGTACTTC	CASSEPRQGQETQYF
TRBV6-2/TRBV6-3	-	TRBJ2-5	TRBD2	TGTGCCAGCAGTTACTTAATAACTAGCGGGAGGCTCCAAGGGACCCAGTACTTC	CASSYLITSGRLQGTQYF
TRBV27	-	TRBJ2-7	-	TGTGCCAGCAGAAGGGTCGACTACGAGCAGTACTTC	CASRRVDYEQYF
TRBV7-9	-	TRBJ2-1	TRBD2	TGTGCCAGCAGCTTAAGCGGGGCGAACAATGAGCAGTTCTTC	CASSLSGANNEQFF
TRBV20-1	-	TRBJ2-7	TRBD1	TGCAGTGCTAGCAGGGACAGGGGGACCTACGAGCAGTACTTC	CSASRDRGTYEQYF
TRBV25-1	-	TRBJ2-1	-	TGTGCCAGCAGTGAGACAGCGTACAATGAGCAGTTCTTC	CASSETAYNEQFF
TRBV4-1	-	TRBJ2-2	-	TGCGCCAGCAGCCACCTAGGTGCCGGGGAGCTGTTTTTT	CASSHLGAGELFF
TRBV7-8	few	TRBJ2-1	-	TGTGCCAGCAGCTTAGATCGGGGTTTAGGGAATGAGCAGTTCTTC	CASSLDRGLGNEQFF
TRBV3-1	-	TRBJ2-1	TRBD2	TGTGCCAGCAGCCAAGCTGCGACTAGCGGGAGTGATGAGCAGTTCTTC	CASSQAATSGSDEQFF
TRBV3-1	-	TRBJ2-1	-	TGTGCCAGCAGCCAAGATATCCCTTCAGAGCGGGCGGTCCACTCAGATGAGCAGTTCTTC	CASSQDIPSERAVHSDEQFF